The 17 T cell receptor beta chains below come from one sample, sequenced in a study of blood T cell repertoires in COVID-19 (dated by TCRdb to the early 2020s). The protocol used for the library was the immunoSEQ multiplex PCR assay. TCRdb obtained this table from immuneACCESS and retained in-frame rearrangements with V and J assigned. These tables miss some clones; where compared with another copy, unresolved V genes account for less than half of the shortfall, and the remainder is unexplained. The sample data list about 270,000 clones, and approximately 85% of these were observed just once. The ten top clones hold 9.5% to 11% of the sample. Sequencing input: peripheral blood. These receptors all stem from a woman in her seventies with acute or convalescent COVID-19.

The V call is TRBV5-1, the J call TRBJ1-3, with 8 bases fitting TRBD1. V shed 4 bases and J 2 bases; nucleotides not matched to a gene: 11. The CDR3 runs 17 residues. Germline V gene lookup returns CDR1 SGHRS and CDR2 YFSETQ. This chain's CDR3 is CASSVAGGAGTGNTIYF. The CDR3 DNA reads as TGCGCCAGCAGCGTAGCAGGGGGCGCGGGTACTGGAAACACCATATATTTT.

The chain recombines TRBV19 with TRBJ1-2; D is unresolved. This CDR3 comprises 13 residues. V was cut by 6 bases and J by 7 bases, with 15 bases left in between. CDR1 and CDR2 from the germline V gene are LNHDA and SQIVND (reference sequence). The CDR3 protein is CASSPVGRGGYTF. The CDR3 coding sequence is TGTGCCAGTAGCCCTGTCGGGAGAGGTGGCTACACCTTC. The full variable domain, its missing parts supplied by reference TRBV19 and TRBJ1-2, is DGGITQSPKYLFRKEGQNVTLSCEQNLNHDAMYWYRQDPGQGLRLIYYSQIVNDFQKGDIAEGYSVSREKKESFPLTVTSAQKNPTAFYLCASSPVGRGGYTFGSGTRLTVV.

This chain joins TRBV19 and TRBJ2-1, with 11 nucleotides matching TRBD1. Germline trimming cut 4 bases from V and 8 bases from J; bases unmatched to any gene: 1. CDR1 and CDR2 (germline): LNHDA, SQIVND (reference sequence). The CDR3 totals 13 residues. The CDR3 DNA follows: TGTGCCAGTAGTAGGGACAGGGGGGATGAGCAGTTCTTC. Residues: CASSRDRGDEQFF.

This chain connects TRBV15 to TRBJ2-7, with 10 bases lining up with TRBD1. V trimming: 3 bases; J trimming: 3 bases; junction bases outside the gene matches: 8. The germline V gene has CDR1 LNHNV and CDR2 YYDKDF (reference sequence). This CDR3 spans 16 amino acids. The CDR3 DNA reads TGTGCCACCAGCAGGCGTCCGGGACAGGGGTTCTACGAGCAGTACTTC. Translating it yields CATSRRPGQGFYEQYF.

The CDR3 protein is CAISGGEGLTDTQYF. The CDR3 region has the DNA TGTGCCATCAGCGGAGGGGAGGGCCTCACAGATACGCAGTATTTT. This chain connects TRBV10-3 to TRBJ2-3; 7 bases fit TRBD2. From germline, CDR1 is ENHRY and CDR2 SYGVKD. The CDR3 runs to 15 residues. V was pared by 6 bases and J by 2 bases, with 8 bases of the junction left unmatched.

The rearrangement uses TRBV7-2 and TRBJ2-6; D not certain. The V gene lost 7 bases and the J gene lost 2 bases, with 9 bases spanning the gap. Germline CDR1 and CDR2: SGHTA and FQGNSA. This CDR3 comprises 14 residues. In nucleotides, the CDR3 is TGTGCCAGCAAGCCTTCGGCTGGGGCCAACGTCCTGACTTTC. Translated: CASKPSAGANVLTF.

V gene TRBV10-2 combines with J gene TRBJ1-1; 7 positions match TRBD1. V shed 6 bases, J shed 5 bases, and the junction held 9 bases outside the gene matches. The CDR3 has 14 residues. Per the germline V gene, CDR1 is WSHSY and CDR2 is SAAADI. The chain's CDR3 is CASRFNPQGTEAFF. The CDR3 bases are TGCGCCAGCAGGTTTAACCCACAGGGGACTGAAGCTTTCTTT.

As concerns this clone: A junction boundary mismatches the germline segment, possibly from a read error. The J gene is TRBJ2-1, the V gene TRBV7-7; D possibly corresponds to TRBD2 (6 bases). The length of the CDR3 is 13 residues. Germline V lookup: CDR1 SSHAT, CDR2 FNYEAQ (reference sequence). The CDR3 nucleotides read TGTGCTAGCAGCGCCCCGGGGGTTAATGAGCAGTTCTTC. Encoded protein: CASSAPGVNEQFF.

J is TRBJ1-5 and V is TRBV7-8, with 8 bases matching TRBD1. The CDR3 covers 15 residues. Germline CDR1 and CDR2: SGHVS and FQNEAQ. V shed 1 base, J shed 7 bases, and the junction held 6 bases outside the gene matches. CDR3 sequence: CASSLGGQGGQPQHF. The CDR3 DNA is TGTGCCAGCAGCTTAGGTGGACAGGGAGGACAGCCCCAGCATTTT. Drawing the rest from reference TRBV7-8 and TRBJ1-5, the complete variable domain is GAGVSQSPRYKVAKRGQDVALRCDPISGHVSLFWYQQALGQGPEFLTYFQNEAQLDKSGLPSDRFFAERPEGSVSTLKIQRTQQEDSAVYLCASSLGGQGGQPQHFGDGTRLSIL.

The rearrangement joins TRBV6-2 or TRBV6-3 to TRBJ2-3; 7 nucleotides line up with TRBD2. Germline loops: CDR1 MNHEY, CDR2 SVGEGT. The CDR3 is 15 amino acids. J lost 2 bases, V lost 4 bases, and 6 bases had no gene match. The CDR3 nucleotides are TGTGCCAGCAGTTCCGGGGGGAGACCCACAGATACGCAGTATTTT. This sequence encodes CASSSGGRPTDTQYF.

The chain combines TRBV5-8 with TRBJ2-5; tentatively, D is TRBD1 (6 bases). Germline V gives CDR1 SGHTS, CDR2 YDEGEE. The ends were cut back, 4 bases at V and 6 bases at J, with 22 bases in the middle. CDR3 length equals 16 residues. CDR3 residues: CASSPGRGAGEKTQYF. The CDR3 DNA follows: TGTGCCAGCAGCCCTGGACGGGGAGCAGGGGAAAAGACCCAGTACTTC.

The chain is built from TRBV20-1 and TRBJ2-7, with 8 nucleotides matching TRBD1. The V segment lost 6 bases and the J segment 11 bases; nucleotides outside the gene matches: 3. The CDR3 extends over 9 amino acids. Germline V gene lookup returns CDR1 DFQATT and CDR2 SNEGSKA (reference sequence). This chain's CDR3 is CSAHRGEYF. In DNA, the CDR3 is TGCAGTGCCCACAGGGGGGAGTACTTC.

This chain uses TRBV7-8 with TRBJ2-1, with 7 nucleotides matching TRBD2. The germline V gene has CDR1 SGHVS and CDR2 FQNEAQ. The CDR3 contains 16 residues. The J segment lost 4 bases and the V segment lost 4 bases, leaving 10 bases of the junction unmatched. CDR3: CASSSPPGGGYNEQFF. The CDR3 region has the DNA TGTGCCAGCAGCTCCCCCCCTGGGGGGGGTTACAATGAGCAGTTCTTC. Looking up the rest from reference TRBV7-8 and TRBJ2-1 gives the full variable domain: GAGVSQSPRYKVAKRGQDVALRCDPISGHVSLFWYQQALGQGPEFLTYFQNEAQLDKSGLPSDRFFAERPEGSVSTLKIQRTQQEDSAVYLCASSSPPGGGYNEQFFGPGTRLTVL.

The genes are TRBV7-2 and TRBJ1-5; 9 nucleotides match TRBD1. Germline V gene lookup returns CDR1 SGHTA and CDR2 FQGNSA. The CDR3 spans 14 residues. After removal of 4 bases from V and 6 bases from J, the junction contained 4 bases not matched to a gene. CDR3 in amino acids: CASSSGQGGQPQHF. In nucleotides, the CDR3 is TGTGCCAGCAGCTCGGGACAGGGCGGTCAGCCCCAGCATTTT.

This clone is a singleton in its sample. The J gene is TRBJ2-1, the V gene TRBV6-4; TRBD2 matches 14 bases. Germline V gives CDR1 MRHNA, CDR2 SNTAGT. The ends lost 6 bases at V and 0 bases at J; junction bases unmatched: 4. This CDR3 has 17 residues. CDR3 coding DNA: TGTGCCAGCAGCCGACTAGCGGGGGGGAGCTCCTACAATGAGCAGTTCTTC. The encoded protein is CASSRLAGGSSYNEQFF.

The chain joins TRBV30 to TRBJ1-2, with a possible D match to TRBD1 (6 bases). CDR3 length equals 14 residues. Trimming took off 0 bases at V and 8 bases at J, with 16 bases between the two ends. CDR1 is GTSNPN, CDR2 SVGIG, per germline (reference sequence). CDR3 region: CAWSVPPLTGGYTF. Written as DNA, the CDR3 is TGTGCCTGGAGTGTCCCCCCTTTGACAGGCGGCTACACCTTC.

V gene TRBV7-9 combines with J gene TRBJ2-7; D is ambiguous. V was trimmed by 0 bases and J by 6 bases, leaving 12 bases between them. The CDR3 is 14 residues long. CDR1 is SEHNR, CDR2 FQNEAQ, per germline (reference sequence). The CDR3 reads CASSLAHRSPEQYF. The CDR3, as DNA: TGTGCCAGCAGCTTAGCGCATCGGTCCCCCGAGCAGTACTTC.